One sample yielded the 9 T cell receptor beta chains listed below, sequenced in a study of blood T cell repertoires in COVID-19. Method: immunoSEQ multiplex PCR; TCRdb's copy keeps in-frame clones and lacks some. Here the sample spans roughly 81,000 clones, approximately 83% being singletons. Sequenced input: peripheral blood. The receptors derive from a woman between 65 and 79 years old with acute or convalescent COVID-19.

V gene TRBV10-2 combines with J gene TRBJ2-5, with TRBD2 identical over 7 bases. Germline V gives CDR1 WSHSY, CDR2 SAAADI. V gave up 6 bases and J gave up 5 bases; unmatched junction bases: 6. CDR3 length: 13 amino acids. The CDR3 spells CASSPTSWETQYF. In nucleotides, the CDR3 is TGCGCCAGCAGCCCGACTAGCTGGGAGACCCAGTACTTC.

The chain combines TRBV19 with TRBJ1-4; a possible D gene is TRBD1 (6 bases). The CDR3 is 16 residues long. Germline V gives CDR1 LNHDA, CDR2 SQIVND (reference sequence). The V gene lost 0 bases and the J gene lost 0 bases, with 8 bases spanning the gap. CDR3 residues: CASSIDRTATNEKLFF. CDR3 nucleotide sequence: TGTGCCAGTAGTATAGATCGGACAGCAACTAATGAAAAACTGTTTTTT.

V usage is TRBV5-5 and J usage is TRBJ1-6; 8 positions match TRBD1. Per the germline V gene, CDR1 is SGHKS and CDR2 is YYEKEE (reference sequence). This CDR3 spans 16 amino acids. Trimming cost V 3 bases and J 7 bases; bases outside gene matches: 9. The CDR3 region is CASSSTGDARNSPLHF. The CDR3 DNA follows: TGTGCCAGCAGCTCGACAGGGGACGCTAGAAATTCACCCCTCCACTTT.

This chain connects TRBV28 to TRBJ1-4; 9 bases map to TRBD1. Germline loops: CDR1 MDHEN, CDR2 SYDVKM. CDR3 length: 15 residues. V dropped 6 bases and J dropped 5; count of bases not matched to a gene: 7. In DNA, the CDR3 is TGTGCCAGCAGCAAACCGGGACAGGGCAATGAAAAACTGTTTTTT. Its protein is CASSKPGQGNEKLFF.

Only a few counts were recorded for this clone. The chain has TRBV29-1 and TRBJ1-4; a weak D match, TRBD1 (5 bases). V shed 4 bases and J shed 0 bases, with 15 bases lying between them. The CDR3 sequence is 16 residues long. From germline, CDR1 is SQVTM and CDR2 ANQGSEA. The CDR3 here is CSVGAAGKATNEKLFF. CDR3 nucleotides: TGCAGCGTTGGGGCAGCAGGGAAGGCAACTAATGAAAAACTGTTTTTT.

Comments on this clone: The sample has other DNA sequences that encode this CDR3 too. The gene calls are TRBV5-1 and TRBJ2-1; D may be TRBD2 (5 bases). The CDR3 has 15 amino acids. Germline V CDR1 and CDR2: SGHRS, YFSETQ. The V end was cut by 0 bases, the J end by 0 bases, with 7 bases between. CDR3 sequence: CASSLAGSSYNEQFF. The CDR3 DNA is TGCGCCAGCAGCTTGGCGGGGAGCTCCTACAATGAGCAGTTCTTC. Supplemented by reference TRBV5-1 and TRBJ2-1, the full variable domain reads KAGVTQTPRYLIKTRGQQVTLSCSPISGHRSVSWYQQTPGQGLQFLFEYFSETQRNKGNFPGRFSGRQFSNSRSEMNVSTLELGDSALYLCASSLAGSSYNEQFFGPGTRLTVL.

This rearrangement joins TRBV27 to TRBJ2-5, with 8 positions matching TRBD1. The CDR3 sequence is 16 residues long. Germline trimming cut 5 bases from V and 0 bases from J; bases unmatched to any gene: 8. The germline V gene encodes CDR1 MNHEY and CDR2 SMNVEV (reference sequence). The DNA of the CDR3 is TGTGCCAGCAGTCCCACCGGGGACAGGAACCAAGAGACCCAGTACTTC. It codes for CASSPTGDRNQETQYF.

In nucleotides, the CDR3 is TGCGCCAGCAGCGAAAGACAGGGTAGGGAGACCCAGTACTTC. Protein product: CASSERQGRETQYF. This chain links TRBV5-1 with TRBJ2-5; 7 bases map to TRBD1. The CDR3 has 14 residues. CDR1 is SGHRS and CDR2 is YFSETQ in the germline V gene. V was pared by 4 bases and J by 5 bases, with 8 bases of the junction left unmatched.

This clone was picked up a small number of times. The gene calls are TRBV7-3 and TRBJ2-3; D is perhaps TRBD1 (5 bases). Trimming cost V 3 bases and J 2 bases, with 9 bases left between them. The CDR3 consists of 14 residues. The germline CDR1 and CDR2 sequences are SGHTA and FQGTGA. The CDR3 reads CASSLDTLTDTQYF. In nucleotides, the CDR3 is TGTGCCAGCAGCTTGGACACTCTCACAGATACGCAGTATTTT.